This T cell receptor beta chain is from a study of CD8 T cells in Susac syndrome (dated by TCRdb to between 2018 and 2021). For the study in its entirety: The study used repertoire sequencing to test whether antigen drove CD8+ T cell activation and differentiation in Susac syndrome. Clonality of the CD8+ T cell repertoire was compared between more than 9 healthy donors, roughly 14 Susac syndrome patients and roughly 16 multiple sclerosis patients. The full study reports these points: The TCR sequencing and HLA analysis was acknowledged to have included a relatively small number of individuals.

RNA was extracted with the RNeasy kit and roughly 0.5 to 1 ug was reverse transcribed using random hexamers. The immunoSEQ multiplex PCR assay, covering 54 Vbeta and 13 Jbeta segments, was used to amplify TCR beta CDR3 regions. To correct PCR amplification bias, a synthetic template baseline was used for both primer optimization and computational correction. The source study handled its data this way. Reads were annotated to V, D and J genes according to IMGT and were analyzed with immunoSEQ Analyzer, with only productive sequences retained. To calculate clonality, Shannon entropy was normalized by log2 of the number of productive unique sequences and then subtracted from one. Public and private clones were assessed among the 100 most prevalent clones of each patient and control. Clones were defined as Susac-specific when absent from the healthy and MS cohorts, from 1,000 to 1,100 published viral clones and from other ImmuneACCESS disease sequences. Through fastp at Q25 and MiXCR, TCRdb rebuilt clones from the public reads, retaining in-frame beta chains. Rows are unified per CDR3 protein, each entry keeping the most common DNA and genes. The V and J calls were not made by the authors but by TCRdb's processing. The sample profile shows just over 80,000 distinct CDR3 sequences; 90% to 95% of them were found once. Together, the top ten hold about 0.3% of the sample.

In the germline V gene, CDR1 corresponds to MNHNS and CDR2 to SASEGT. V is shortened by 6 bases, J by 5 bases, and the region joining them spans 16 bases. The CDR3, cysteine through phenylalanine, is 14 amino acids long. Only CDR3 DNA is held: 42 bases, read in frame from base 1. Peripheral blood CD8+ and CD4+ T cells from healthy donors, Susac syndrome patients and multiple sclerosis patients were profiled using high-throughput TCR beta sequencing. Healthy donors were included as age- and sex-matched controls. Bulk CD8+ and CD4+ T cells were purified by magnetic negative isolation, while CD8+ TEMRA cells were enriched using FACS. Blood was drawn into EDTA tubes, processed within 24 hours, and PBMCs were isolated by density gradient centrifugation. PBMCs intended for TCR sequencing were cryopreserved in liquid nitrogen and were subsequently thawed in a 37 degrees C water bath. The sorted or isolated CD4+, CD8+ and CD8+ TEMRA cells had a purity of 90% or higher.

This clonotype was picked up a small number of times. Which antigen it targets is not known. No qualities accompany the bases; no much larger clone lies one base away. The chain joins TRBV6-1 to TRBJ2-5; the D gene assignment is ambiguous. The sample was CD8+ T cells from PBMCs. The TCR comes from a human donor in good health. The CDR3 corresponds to CASRQASPRETQYF. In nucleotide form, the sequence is TGTGCCAGCAGGCAAGCATCCCCCAGGGAGACCCAGTACTTC.